This entry features one T cell receptor beta chain sequence. Clones were read by immunoSEQ multiplex PCR, and TCRdb kept only the in-frame ones, dropping some. The data show approximately 89,000 clones, 80% to 90% seen once. The sample is drawn from a study of blood T cell repertoires in COVID-19. The sequence was obtained from a human donor in a cohort sampled during active COVID-19. The source material was peripheral blood.

The CDR3 protein is CASSNDRGVNTEAFF. The CDR3 DNA is TGTGCCAGCAGCAATGACAGGGGTGTGAACACTGAAGCTTTCTTT. The chain combines TRBV21-1 with TRBJ1-1; TRBD1 is the table's D call and was not checked against the DNA. TRBV21-1 is labeled a pseudogene. The length of the CDR3 is 15 residues.